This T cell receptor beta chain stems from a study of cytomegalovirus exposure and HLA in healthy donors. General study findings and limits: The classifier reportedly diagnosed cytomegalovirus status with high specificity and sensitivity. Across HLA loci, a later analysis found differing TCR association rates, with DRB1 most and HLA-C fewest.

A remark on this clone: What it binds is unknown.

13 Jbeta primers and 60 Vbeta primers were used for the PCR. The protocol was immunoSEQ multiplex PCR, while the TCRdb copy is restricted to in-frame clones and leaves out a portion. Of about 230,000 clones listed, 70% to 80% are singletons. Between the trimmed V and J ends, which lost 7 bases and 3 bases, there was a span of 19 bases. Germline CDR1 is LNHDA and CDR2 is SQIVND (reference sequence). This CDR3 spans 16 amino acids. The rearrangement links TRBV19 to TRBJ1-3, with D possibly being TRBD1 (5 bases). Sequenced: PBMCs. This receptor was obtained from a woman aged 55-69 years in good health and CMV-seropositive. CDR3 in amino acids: CASNLGGVQSGNTIYF. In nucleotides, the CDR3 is TGTGCCAGTAACTTGGGGGGGGTTCAAAGTGGAAACACCATATATTTT. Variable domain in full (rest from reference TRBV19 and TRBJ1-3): DGGITQSPKYLFRKEGQNVTLSCEQNLNHDAMYWYRQDPGQGLRLIYYSQIVNDFQKGDIAEGYSVSREKKESFPLTVTSAQKNPTAFYLCASNLGGVQSGNTIYFGEGSWLTVV.